The clone carrying this T cell receptor beta chain was seen once. Its antigen remains unknown. The protocol was immunoSEQ multiplex PCR, while the TCRdb copy is restricted to in-frame clones and leaves out a portion. Here the sample spans tens of thousands of clones, over 80% being singletons. This CDR3 has 16 residues. The V gene end was trimmed by 7 bases and the J gene end by 2 bases; junction bases not matched to a gene: 13. Germline V lookup: CDR1 SEHNR, CDR2 FQNEAQ (reference sequence). This specimen belongs to a study of cytomegalovirus exposure and HLA in healthy donors. Whole-study results and caveats: Generally TCR sequences proved uncommon, though certain public TCRs appeared in numerous donors.

The donors were members of the roughly 130-subject validation cohort (separate from the approximately 670-subject first cohort). This chain uses TRBV7-9 with TRBJ2-7; 8 nucleotides line up with TRBD2. The TCR was taken from a man younger than 45 in good health and CMV-seronegative. The material sequenced was PBMCs. Written as DNA, the CDR3 is TGTGCCAGCAACCCCGGGGGGGCAGGGCGAGCCTACGAGCAGTACTTC. It is translated as CASNPGGAGRAYEQYF.